Listed below are T cell receptor beta chains from one sample, sequenced in a study of blood T cells in healthy people across ages. MiXCR, run by TCRdb on the 5' RACE reads, gives a single entry per CDR3 protein. The sample records more than 800,000 distinct CDR3 sequences, 35% to 50% being singletons. The sequenced sample consisted of blood. These receptors were taken from an older woman in good health. CDR3s include the opening cysteine and the closing phenylalanine or tryptophan. The D gene is left open where the match is weak. The listing skips clone size in some rows; elsewhere it reads once, few, many or a size class.

cdr3_length	clone_size	v_call	d_call	j_call	cdr3_nt	cdr3_aa
14	NA	TRBV6-2/TRBV6-3	TRBD2	TRBJ2-1	TGTGCCAGCAGTCGCAATGGACTAGACAATGAGCAGTTCTTC	CASSRNGLDNEQFF
12	few	TRBV29-1	NA	TRBJ1-1	TGCAGCGTTGAAGATGAGGGCACTGAAGCTTTCTTT	CSVEDEGTEAFF
13	NA	TRBV3-1	NA	TRBJ1-1	TGTGCCAGCAGCCTCGACAGGATTGGTGAAGCTTTCTTT	CASSLDRIGEAFF
15	many	TRBV3-1	NA	TRBJ2-7	TGTGCCAGCAGCCAAGACTTCACTGGGTCCTACGAGCAGTACTTC	CASSQDFTGSYEQYF
11	NA	TRBV29-1	NA	TRBJ2-5	TGCAGCGTCGAAACCGGGACCCCGGAGTACTTC	CSVETGTPEYF
13	NA	TRBV7-6	NA	TRBJ2-7	TGTGCCAGCAGCTTAGCGGTAGGGTCCGAGCAGTACTTC	CASSLAVGSEQYF
12	many	TRBV20-1	NA	TRBJ2-3	TGCAGTGCTAGACTAGCTGGGGATACGCAGTATTTT	CSARLAGDTQYF
14	many	TRBV12-3/TRBV12-4	NA	TRBJ2-1	TGTGCCAGCAGGGAACAGGGATCTCCCAATGAGCAGTTCTTC	CASREQGSPNEQFF
15	NA	TRBV7-9	NA	TRBJ2-7	TGTGCCAGCAGCTTAGTTCCGACGTTCCACAATGAGCAGTACTTC	CASSLVPTFHNEQYF
15	few	TRBV4-2	NA	TRBJ2-1	TGTGCCAGCAGCCCCGGGACAACGAAGGGCTATGAGCAGTTCTTC	CASSPGTTKGYEQFF
12	few	TRBV7-2	NA	TRBJ2-5	TGTGCCAGCAGCCACCCCCGAGAGACCCAGTACTTC	CASSHPRETQYF
13	few	TRBV29-1	NA	TRBJ1-5	TGCAGCGTTGGGGAGGGGATCAATCAGCCCCAGCATTTT	CSVGEGINQPQHF
16	few	TRBV20-1	TRBD2	TRBJ2-1	TGCAGTGCGAATCTAGCAGCGGGAGGTCTGGTTGGTGAGCAGTTCTTC	CSANLAAGGLVGEQFF
12	NA	TRBV6-1	NA	TRBJ1-4	TGTGCCAGCAGCACAGGTCATGAAAAACTGTTTTTT	CASSTGHEKLFF
18	NA	TRBV6-1	TRBD1	TRBJ2-3	TGTGCCAGCAGTGAAAGGCGGGGGACAGGGGGAGCCACAGATACGCAGTATTTT	CASSERRGTGGATDTQYF
12	NA	TRBV25-1	NA	TRBJ2-7	TGTGCCAGCAGGCAGGGATGGGACGAGCAGTACTTC	CASRQGWDEQYF
14	few	TRBV7-3	TRBD1	TRBJ1-1	TGTGCCAGCAGCTCCGGACAGGCGAACACTGAAGCTTTCTTT	CASSSGQANTEAFF
19	few	TRBV7-2	TRBD2	TRBJ2-7	TGTGCCAGCAGTCGGGTCCCGGGACTAGCGGGAGGACCCTACAATGAGCAGTACTTC	CASSRVPGLAGGPYNEQYF
15	NA	TRBV3-1	TRBD2	TRBJ2-7	TGTGCCAGCAGCCAGGACTCGGCGGGAGGCTACGAGCAGTACTTC	CASSQDSAGGYEQYF
19	NA	TRBV7-9	TRBD2	TRBJ2-3	TGTGCCAGCAGCCCATTTAAACCAACTAGCGGAGGCAGCACAGATACGCAGTATTTT	CASSPFKPTSGGSTDTQYF
17	NA	TRBV2	NA	TRBJ2-3	TGTGCCAGCAGACCCGCGGCAGGGGACGAGACCACAGATACGCAGTATTTT	CASRPAAGDETTDTQYF
15	few	TRBV20-1	NA	TRBJ1-2	TGCAGTGCTAGAGAACTGGTCGGACAGAACTATGGCTACACCTTC	CSARELVGQNYGYTF
12	NA	TRBV3-1	NA	TRBJ2-4	TGTGCCGGCAGCCACCTTGGTTACATTCAGTACTTC	CAGSHLGYIQYF
14	few	TRBV6-6	NA	TRBJ2-7	TGTGCCAGCAGTTTGACAGGGAGGGAATACGAGCAGTACTTC	CASSLTGREYEQYF
18	few	TRBV20-1	TRBD1	TRBJ2-1	TGCAGTGCTAGTCCCATGGTAGGACAGGGAAGCTCCTACAATGAGCAGTTCTTC	CSASPMVGQGSSYNEQFF
15	NA	TRBV7-2	NA	TRBJ2-7	TGTGCCAGCAGCTTAGAGGATTCCAACTCCTACGAGCAGTACTTC	CASSLEDSNSYEQYF
13	NA	TRBV29-1	TRBD2	TRBJ2-1	TGCAGCGTTGATTTAGCGGGAGCCGGTGAGCAGTTCTTC	CSVDLAGAGEQFF
14	NA	TRBV20-1	TRBD2	TRBJ2-7	TGCAGTGCTTCCCCAGGGACTAGCGGGAACGAGCAGTACTTC	CSASPGTSGNEQYF
15	NA	TRBV6-1	NA	TRBJ1-2	TGTGCCAGCAGCTCGAGTCCGGGCAGTAACTATGGCTACACCTTC	CASSSSPGSNYGYTF
17	NA	TRBV21-1	NA	TRBJ2-3	TGTGCCAGCAGCAAACGTGGGCGGTTTCGTCCCACAGATACGCAGTATTTT	CASSKRGRFRPTDTQYF
18	NA	TRBV10-3	NA	TRBJ2-7	TGTGCCATCAGTGAAGTTGGTACGGCGGCAGGGTTCTCCTACGAGCAGTACTTC	CAISEVGTAAGFSYEQYF
16	NA	TRBV30	TRBD1	TRBJ1-5	TGTGCCTGGAGTGTACCGTCGGGACAGGGGATTCAGCCCCAGCATTTT	CAWSVPSGQGIQPQHF
15	NA	TRBV6-5	NA	TRBJ2-5	TGTGCCAGCAGTTACTCGATCGGGTATCAAGAGACCCAGTACTTC	CASSYSIGYQETQYF
15	NA	TRBV9	NA	TRBJ2-7	TGTGCCAGCAGCGTCTCACCGGGAGCGACCTACGAGCAGTACTTC	CASSVSPGATYEQYF
12	few	TRBV29-1	NA	TRBJ1-2	TGCAGCGTTGATAGGGACGGGGGAGGCTACACCTTC	CSVDRDGGGYTF
14	many	TRBV20-1	NA	TRBJ1-1	TGCAGTGCTACCCCGGGTCACCGGGGCACTGAAGCTTTCTTT	CSATPGHRGTEAFF
12	few	TRBV20-1	NA	TRBJ2-7	TGCAGTGCTAGAAAGTTTTCCTTCGAGCAGTACTTC	CSARKFSFEQYF
14	few	TRBV13	NA	TRBJ2-5	TGTGCCAGCAGCTTAAAAACGGCCCAAGAGACCCAGTACTTC	CASSLKTAQETQYF
14	few	TRBV29-1	TRBD2	TRBJ2-7	TGCAGCGTTGATTTGGGACTAGACGAATACGAGCAGTACTTC	CSVDLGLDEYEQYF
14	NA	TRBV30	TRBD1	TRBJ2-7	TGTGCCTATCTCCAGGGGGCTGCTAGAGACGAGCAGTACTTC	CAYLQGAARDEQYF
14	once	TRBV20-1	NA	TRBJ2-5	TGCAGTGCTAGAACGTATCGGAGCGGAGAGACCCAGTACTTC	CSARTYRSGETQYF
15	few	TRBV27	TRBD1	TRBJ2-5	TGTGCCAGCAGTTCGGACAGGGGAAGCCAAGAGACCCAGTACTTC	CASSSDRGSQETQYF
14	NA	TRBV5-1	NA	TRBJ1-2	TGCGCCAGCAGCTTGGAAGTCGGGATGGGGGGCTACACCTTC	CASSLEVGMGGYTF
15	NA	TRBV12-3/TRBV12-4	NA	TRBJ1-2	TGTGCCAGCAGACCCTGGGGGATACAGGAGCATGGCTACACCTTC	CASRPWGIQEHGYTF
15	few	TRBV10-3	TRBD1	TRBJ1-2	TGTGCCATCAGTCAGGACAGGGGCGCTTACTATGGCTACACCTTC	CAISQDRGAYYGYTF
14	NA	TRBV6-6	NA	TRBJ1-1	TGTGCCAGCAGGGTGGGACCGGCGAACACTGAAGCTTTCTTT	CASRVGPANTEAFF
17	NA	TRBV6-5	NA	TRBJ1-6	TGTGCCAGCATTAACCTCCGGGACAACCTTTATAATTCACCCCTCCACTTT	CASINLRDNLYNSPLHF
13	NA	TRBV12-3/TRBV12-4	TRBD2	TRBJ2-1	TGTGCCAGCACTAGCGGCTCCTACAATGAGCAGTTCTTC	CASTSGSYNEQFF
14	NA	TRBV10-3	TRBD2	TRBJ2-3	TGTGCCATTGCGGCTAGCGGGATAACAGATACGCAGTATTTT	CAIAASGITDTQYF
12	few	TRBV25-1	TRBD2	TRBJ2-1	TGTGCCACCGACCGGGGGGACAATGAGCAGTTCTTC	CATDRGDNEQFF
14	NA	TRBV6-5	NA	TRBJ1-5	TGTGCCAGCAGCTTAGGGAGGTTAAATCAGCCCCAGCATTTT	CASSLGRLNQPQHF
15	few	TRBV5-1	TRBD2	TRBJ2-2	TGCGCCAGCAGCCGGGGACTAAGCCAGACCGGGGAGCTGTTTTTT	CASSRGLSQTGELFF
12	NA	TRBV11-2	NA	TRBJ2-5	TGTGCCAGCAGCTCGCACCCGAGGGAGCAGTACTTC	CASSSHPREQYF
16	NA	TRBV7-9	NA	TRBJ2-2	TGTGCCAGCAGCTTGGCCTCCCCAGGCGGAACCGGGGAGCTGTTTTTT	CASSLASPGGTGELFF
17	NA	TRBV27	TRBD2	TRBJ2-7	TGTGCCAGCAGTACCGCCCCGGGGAGCGGGAGTTCCTACGAGCAGTACTTC	CASSTAPGSGSSYEQYF
11	NA	TRBV20-1	NA	TRBJ1-1	TGCCTCATGAGGGGGAGGACTGAAGCTTTCTTT	CLMRGRTEAFF